Detailed here is one T cell receptor (beta chain). Germline CDR1 SGHRS, CDR2 YFSETQ. The CDR3 runs 14 residues. Trimming cost V 0 bases and J 6 bases; bases outside gene matches: 4. The data were obtained in a study of blood T cell repertoires in COVID-19. Whole-study context: COVID-19 samples collected from the United States, Italy and Spain covered acute and convalescent phases. In each case, the material was cDNA or gDNA derived from T cells, B-cell-depleted T cells, or PBMCs.

Original data processing: Estimation of nucleated cell counts was performed using reference gene primer amplification. The assay was immunoSEQ multiplex PCR, and TCRdb's table has in-frame clones only and misses some. Clonal size and the V and J genes are those of that table, whereas D and trimming came from the DNA. The repertoire holds some 170,000 clones, with 90% to 95% as singletons. The sample taken for sequencing was peripheral blood. The rearrangement links TRBV5-1 to TRBJ1-2; 8 bases fit TRBD1. This TCR was recovered from a woman between 55 and 75 years old with COVID-19, enrolled during active disease. DNA of the CDR3: TGCGCCAGCAGCTTGGGACAGGGGAACGATGGCTACACCTTC. It codes for CASSLGQGNDGYTF.